These 11 T cell receptor beta chains were sequenced from one sample in a study of identical twins. Each CDR3 protein gets one entry after TCRdb re-called the 5' RACE reads with MiXCR. The table records roughly 1.6 million distinct CDR3 sequences, roughly 35% of them present only once. The source material was cord blood. The receptors shown here come from a newborn girl in good health.

The chain is built from TRBV21-1 and TRBJ2-7; the listed D gene, TRBD1, was not tested against the DNA. TRBV21-1 represents a pseudogene. The CDR3 has 18 amino acids. CDR3 amino acids: CASSNCLAGQGVRDEQYF. DNA of the CDR3: TGTGCCAGCAGCAATTGTTTGGCTGGACAGGGGGTGAGGGACGAGCAGTACTTC.

The CDR3 sequence: CSASETSGLAGGREETQYF. The DNA for the CDR3 is TGCAGTGCTAGCGAGACTTCGGGACTAGCGGGAGGGCGAGAAGAGACCCAGTACTTC. The genes are TRBV20-1 and TRBJ2-7; 16 bases align to TRBD2. The J call may be in error: the DNA end matches TRBJ2-5 better. This CDR3 is 19 amino acids long. In germline, CDR1 is DFQATT, CDR2 SNEGSKA (reference sequence).

The genes are TRBV20-1 and TRBJ1-6; perhaps TRBD1 as D (5 bases). The V end lost 5 bases, the J end lost 7 bases, and 21 bases lay between the germline ends. The CDR3 has 16 amino acids. CDR1 and CDR2 (germline): DFQATT, SNEGSKA (reference sequence). This chain's CDR3 is CSAGPILGGGNSPLHF. The CDR3 coding sequence is TGCAGTGCTGGCCCCATTTTGGGGGGAGGGAATTCACCCCTCCACTTT.

The chain is built from TRBV4-2 and TRBJ2-1; D remains unclear. Germline CDR1 is LGHNA and CDR2 is YNFKEQ. The CDR3 has 15 amino acids. V was clipped by 3 bases and J by 7 bases, with 16 bases between them. CDR3 loop: CASSHPPGLPNEQFF. The CDR3 DNA is TGTGCCAGCAGCCATCCTCCGGGCCTACCGAATGAGCAGTTCTTC.

V and J are TRBV24-1 and TRBJ2-7, with 7 nucleotides matching TRBD2. Germline assignment: CDR1 KGHDR and CDR2 SFDVKD. This CDR3 has 14 residues. The V gene end was trimmed by 3 bases and the J gene end by 7 bases; junction bases not matched to a gene: 8. CDR3 nucleotides: TGTGCCACCAGTGATCCTAGCGGTGACAATGAGCAGTACTTC. Translating gives CATSDPSGDNEQYF.

This clonotype was counted ten times or more. The genes are TRBV11-2 and TRBJ2-7, with TRBD2 identical over 9 bases. CDR1 and CDR2 from the germline V gene are SGHAT and FQNNGV. After removal of 1 base from V and 3 bases from J, the junction contained 1 base not matched to a gene. The CDR3 runs 14 residues. The CDR3 is CASSLAAGGYEQYF. The CDR3 nucleotides read TGTGCCAGCAGCTTAGCAGCGGGGGGCTACGAGCAGTACTTC.

This clonotype was seen a handful of times. J is TRBJ2-7 and V is TRBV6-1; TRBD2 matches at 7 bases. The V segment lost 5 bases and the J segment 2 bases; nucleotides outside the gene matches: 9. The CDR3 spans 15 residues. CDR1 and CDR2 from the germline V gene are MNHNS and SASEGT. The CDR3: CASSTRGVGTYEQYF. The CDR3, as DNA: TGTGCCAGCAGTACCCGGGGGGTAGGGACCTACGAGCAGTACTTC.

This clonotype was seen a few times. This chain uses TRBV5-1 with TRBJ1-4; 7 bases fit TRBD1. This CDR3 is 14 amino acids long. Looked up from germline, CDR1 is SGHRS and CDR2 is YFSETQ. J was trimmed by 8 bases and V by 4 bases; bases with no gene match: 8. This CDR3 is CASSQGTEGEKLFF. The CDR3 DNA sequence: TGCGCCAGCAGCCAAGGGACAGAGGGCGAAAAACTGTTTTTT.

In regard to this clonotype: Sequence at one end of the junction differs from germline and may be a read error. V usage is TRBV15 and J usage is TRBJ2-3; D is perhaps TRBD2 (5 bases). Germline V gene data show CDR1 as LNHNV and CDR2 as YYDKDF (reference sequence). The CDR3 consists of 12 residues. CDR3 residues: CVTSSSADTQYF. The DNA of the CDR3 is TGTGTCACCAGCAGTAGCGCAGATACGCAGTATTTT.

V usage is TRBV28 and J usage is TRBJ1-1; possible D gene TRBD1, 6 bases. The V end lost 10 bases, the J end lost 1 base, and 19 bases lay between the germline ends. The CDR3 contains 15 residues. Germline assignment: CDR1 MDHEN and CDR2 SYDVKM. CDR3 region: CATGGGVRANTEAFF. DNA of the CDR3: TGTGCCACAGGAGGGGGGGTTCGAGCGAACACTGAAGCTTTCTTT.

V gene TRBV7-2 combines with J gene TRBJ2-1, with a tentative D call TRBD1 (5 bases). CDR1 is SGHTA and CDR2 is FQGNSA in the germline V gene. Trimming cost V 1 base and J 0 bases, with 10 bases left between them. The CDR3 consists of 16 residues. The CDR3 loop is CASSLVRVSSYNEQFF. In DNA form, the CDR3 reads TGTGCCAGCAGCTTAGTCAGGGTAAGCTCCTACAATGAGCAGTTCTTC.